A selection of T cell receptor beta chains follows, all from one sample in a study of cytomegalovirus exposure and HLA in healthy donors. The method was immunoSEQ multiplex PCR; TCRdb's version includes in-frame clones alone and lacks a portion of them. The data show fewer than 150,000 clones, approximately 80% seen once. Sequences were obtained from PBMCs. The receptors stem from a man aged 25 to 40 in good health and CMV-seronegative. Both conserved end residues are part of each CDR3. A D gene is named only where the DNA matches it firmly. Clone size, where shown, is once, few, many, or a class for clones that have expanded.

abundance	v_gene	d_gene	j_gene	CDR3aa	CDR3nt
NA	TRBV4-3	NA	TRBJ1-6	CASSQGGRADSPLHF	TGCGCCAGCAGCCAAGGAGGCAGGGCCGATTCACCCCTCCACTTT
NA	TRBV4-3	TRBD1	TRBJ2-7	CASSHGQGRYEQYF	TGCGCCAGCAGCCACGGACAGGGGAGATACGAGCAGTACTTC
NA	TRBV27	NA	TRBJ1-2	CASSFSGHYGYTF	TGTGCCAGCAGTTTTTCCGGTCACTATGGCTACACCTTC
few	TRBV4-3	TRBD2	TRBJ2-1	CASSQDSSGNEQFF	TGCGCCAGCAGCCAAGACTCTAGCGGGAACGAGCAGTTCTTC
NA	TRBV11-2	NA	TRBJ2-2	CASSLSRGGELFF	TGTGCCAGCAGCTTGTCGCGGGGCGGGGAGCTGTTTTTT
NA	TRBV27	NA	TRBJ2-3	CASSFRGWGTDTQYF	TGTGCCAGCAGTTTTAGGGGGTGGGGCACAGATACGCAGTATTTT
NA	TRBV7-9	NA	TRBJ2-7	CSSSLGLDSSTYEQYF	TGTTCCAGCAGCTTAGGTTTGGACAGCTCAACCTACGAGCAGTACTTC
NA	TRBV4-2	NA	TRBJ2-7	CASSQDLLDRFYEQYF	TGTGCCAGCAGCCAAGATCTGCTCGACAGGTTCTACGAGCAGTACTTC
NA	TRBV10-3	NA	TRBJ1-1	CAISDAPAGLMNTEAFF	TGTGCCATCAGTGATGCACCTGCGGGACTAATGAACACTGAAGCTTTCTTT
few	TRBV5-4	NA	TRBJ2-7	CASSRDGKFYEQYF	TGTGCCAGCAGCCGAGACGGGAAATTCTACGAGCAGTACTTC
NA	TRBV29-1	TRBD1	TRBJ2-1	CSVPQTGGYNEQFF	TGCAGCGTTCCTCAGACAGGGGGCTACAATGAGCAGTTCTTC
NA	TRBV6-5	NA	TRBJ1-5	CASSYGGGNQPQHF	TGTGCCAGCAGTTACGGTGGGGGGAATCAGCCCCAGCATTTT
few	TRBV29-1	NA	TRBJ1-1	CSVQVRGDTEAFF	TGCAGCGTCCAGGTACGGGGAGACACTGAAGCTTTCTTT
few	TRBV10-2	NA	TRBJ2-2	CASSVGRGELFF	TGCGCCAGCAGTGTGGGGAGGGGGGAGCTGTTTTTT
NA	TRBV5-1	TRBD2	TRBJ2-2	CASSLAGGTGELFF	TGCGCCAGCAGCTTGGCGGGGGGGACCGGGGAGCTGTTTTTT
NA	TRBV30	TRBD2	TRBJ2-1	CAWSTSGLDNEQFF	TGTGCCTGGTCAACTAGCGGCCTCGACAATGAGCAGTTCTTC
NA	TRBV6-5	TRBD2	TRBJ2-3	CASSYGREFPDTQYF	TGTGCCAGCAGTTACGGGCGGGAGTTTCCAGATACGCAGTATTTT
NA	TRBV19	TRBD1	TRBJ2-3	CASSIGGTGPGDTQYF	TGTGCCAGTAGTATCGGAGGGACAGGACCGGGTGATACGCAGTATTTT
NA	TRBV30	NA	TRBJ2-1	CASYSNEQFF	TGTGCCTCATACAGCAATGAGCAGTTCTTC
NA	TRBV28	NA	TRBJ1-1	CASSLPRGMWTEAFF	TGTGCCAGCAGCCTCCCTCGGGGGATGTGGACTGAAGCTTTCTTT
NA	TRBV6-5	TRBD2	TRBJ2-3	CASSLTGGFGTDTQYF	TGTGCCAGCAGTTTGACGGGAGGATTCGGCACAGATACGCAGTATTTT
NA	TRBV5-5	NA	TRBJ1-5	CASSLSTGRSNQPQHF	TGTGCCAGCAGCTTGAGCACAGGGCGAAGCAATCAGCCCCAGCATTTT
NA	TRBV11-2	NA	TRBJ1-1	CASQTGTLGEAFF	TGTGCCAGCCAAACAGGGACGCTCGGGGAAGCTTTCTTT
few	TRBV5-6	NA	TRBJ2-1	CASSPGGPNDEQFF	TGTGCCAGCAGCCCAGGAGGGCCGAACGATGAGCAGTTCTTC
once	TRBV19	NA	TRBJ1-5	CASNPGIILNQPQHF	TGTGCCAGTAATCCGGGTATTATACTAAATCAGCCCCAGCATTTT
few	TRBV6-1	TRBD1	TRBJ2-7	CASSEWTGSYEQYF	TGTGCCAGCAGTGAATGGACAGGCTCCTACGAGCAGTACTTC
NA	TRBV28	NA	TRBJ1-2	CASSFFGNYGYTF	TGTGCCAGCAGTTTTTTCGGGAACTATGGCTACACCTTC
NA	TRBV13	NA	TRBJ1-2	CASSLGRGGNNYGYTF	TGTGCCAGCAGCTTGGGCAGGGGCGGCAATAACTATGGCTACACCTTC
NA	TRBV5-4	NA	TRBJ2-3	CASSLIAGDTQYF	TGTGCCAGCAGCTTGATAGCTGGGGATACGCAGTATTTT
NA	TRBV7-9	NA	TRBJ1-2	CASTVGENYGYTF	TGTGCCAGCACCGTTGGTGAGAACTATGGCTACACCTTC
NA	TRBV7-8	NA	TRBJ1-6	CASSLLGLNSPLHF	TGTGCCAGCAGCTTGTTGGGGCTTAATTCACCCCTCCACTTT
NA	TRBV20-1	NA	TRBJ2-7	CSARSSYEQYF	TGCAGTGCTAGGAGCTCCTACGAGCAGTACTTC
NA	TRBV28	TRBD1	TRBJ1-2	CASSTPGQGWADGYTF	TGTGCCAGCAGTACACCGGGACAGGGATGGGCGGACGGCTACACCTTC
NA	TRBV19	TRBD2	TRBJ2-7	CASSGLAGGLYEQYF	TGTGCCAGTAGTGGCTTAGCGGGAGGCCTCTACGAGCAGTACTTC
NA	TRBV28	TRBD1	TRBJ1-2	CASGGRRTGHGLNGYTF	TGTGCCAGCGGAGGCAGGAGGACAGGGCACGGATTAAATGGCTACACCTTC
NA	TRBV29-1	TRBD2	TRBJ2-1	CSVAWGLAGAEQFF	TGCAGCGTTGCATGGGGACTAGCGGGAGCTGAGCAGTTCTTC
NA	TRBV2	NA	TRBJ1-3	CASSVLTGTGNTIYF	TGTGCCAGCAGTGTCCTTACAGGGACGGGAAACACCATATATTTT
once	TRBV6-1	NA	TRBJ2-7	CASSDVQGRDEQYF	TGTGCCAGCAGTGATGTGCAGGGGCGAGACGAGCAGTACTTC
once	TRBV4-3	TRBD2	TRBJ2-5	CASSQAGLAEETQYF	TGCGCCAGCAGCCAAGCCGGGCTAGCGGAAGAGACCCAGTACTTC
NA	TRBV19	NA	TRBJ2-7	CASTSDFSSYEQYF	TGTGCCAGTACCTCGGACTTTAGCTCCTACGAGCAGTACTTC
once	TRBV2	TRBD1	TRBJ1-1	CASTGTGGLSEAFF	TGTGCCAGCACCGGGACAGGGGGCTTGAGTGAAGCTTTCTTT
NA	TRBV4-3	NA	TRBJ1-5	CASSQARDQPQHF	TGCGCCAGCAGCCAGGCCCGGGATCAGCCCCAGCATTTT
NA	TRBV19	TRBD2	TRBJ2-3	CAAAGRATDTQYF	TGTGCCGCCGCGGGGAGGGCCACAGATACGCAGTATTTT
NA	TRBV28	NA	TRBJ2-7	CASSLGLSEQYF	TGTGCCAGCAGTTTGGGACTGTCCGAGCAGTACTTC
NA	TRBV30	TRBD1	TRBJ2-1	CAWNRGRSYNEQFF	TGTGCCTGGAACAGGGGGCGAAGTTACAATGAGCAGTTCTTC
NA	TRBV28	NA	TRBJ1-1	CASSFPGATEAFF	TGTGCCAGCAGTTTCCCAGGCGCCACTGAAGCTTTCTTT
NA	TRBV30	NA	TRBJ2-1	CAWTGLGEQFF	TGTGCCTGGACAGGGTTGGGTGAGCAGTTCTTC
NA	TRBV2	TRBD1	TRBJ1-4	CASKPGQANEKLFF	TGTGCCAGCAAACCGGGACAGGCTAATGAAAAACTGTTTTTT
NA	TRBV28	NA	TRBJ2-5	CASSSLQGGGETQYF	TGTGCCAGCAGTTCCCTGCAAGGGGGTGGGGAGACCCAGTACTTC
NA	TRBV7-9	NA	TRBJ1-5	CASTRKVHRGAQPQHF	TGTGCCAGCACCCGAAAAGTGCATCGGGGGGCACAGCCCCAGCATTTT
NA	TRBV27	TRBD1	TRBJ2-5	CASSSNRDRVGIETQYF	TGTGCCAGCAGTTCGAACAGGGACAGGGTTGGTATAGAGACCCAGTACTTC
NA	TRBV27	TRBD2	TRBJ2-7	CASSPLGLAGTYEQYF	TGTGCCAGCAGCCCTTTGGGGCTAGCGGGAACTTACGAGCAGTACTTC
once	TRBV27	NA	TRBJ1-1	CASSFGGWDTEAFF	TGTGCCAGCAGTTTCGGAGGGTGGGACACTGAAGCTTTCTTT